Presented here are 6 T cell receptor beta chains from one specimen sequenced in a study of shared clonotypes between healthy human individuals. Profiling relied on immunoSEQ multiplex PCR, and the TCRdb table lists in-frame clones only, not all of them. The sample holds under 550,000 clones, 96% seen once. Material: naive CD4+ T cells sorted from blood. Specified subset: CD45RA+ positively selected. These receptor sequences come from a woman in her twenties or thirties in good health.

V gene TRBV6-5 combines with J gene TRBJ2-3; the D is unclear. The germline CDR1 and CDR2 sequences are MNHEY and SVGAGI. V dropped 2 bases and J dropped 11 bases, with 14 bases sitting between them. The CDR3 is 13 amino acids. The CDR3 protein is CASSYRRYLEQYF. The CDR3, as DNA: TGTGCCAGCAGTTACCGGCGCTATCTGGAGCAGTATTTT.

A single count supports this clone. The rearrangement links TRBV2 to TRBJ1-1; D ambiguous. CDR1 and CDR2 from the germline V gene are SNHLY and FYNNEI. V lost 6 bases and J lost 10, with 9 bases in between. The CDR3 is 10 amino acids. The CDR3 DNA sequence: TGTGCCAGCAGCGCCCCCGCAGCTTTCTTT. Protein sequence: CASSAPAAFF.

The V and J genes are TRBV25-1 and TRBJ2-7, with unresolved D. The V gene lost 6 bases and the J gene lost 0 bases, with 0 bases spanning the gap. There are 10 residues in the CDR3. In germline, CDR1 is MGHDK, CDR2 SYGVNS. In DNA, the CDR3 is TGTGCCAGCAGCTCCTACGAGCAGTACTTC. The encoded protein is CASSSYEQYF.

This clone was seen a few times. The chain joins TRBV5-4 to TRBJ2-7; a weak D match, TRBD1 (5 bases). CDR1 SGHNT and CDR2 YYREEE come from the germline V gene (reference sequence). The CDR3 has 16 amino acids. V lost 4 bases and J lost 0, with 17 bases in between. The CDR3 reads CASSMWGYKYSYEQYF. CDR3 in DNA: TGTGCCAGCAGCATGTGGGGCTATAAATACTCCTACGAGCAGTACTTC. The full variable domain, in which reference TRBV5-4 and TRBJ2-7 provide the parts outside the CDR3, is ETGVTQSPTHLIKTRGQQVTLRCSSQSGHNTVSWYQQALGQGPQFIFQYYREEENGRGNFPPRFSGLQFPNYSSELNVNALELDDSALYLCASSMWGYKYSYEQYFGPGTRLTVT.

Here the CDR3 reads CASSAPIFGGYGYTF. The CDR3 DNA reads as TGTGCCAGCAGCGCACCCATTTTTGGGGGCTATGGCTACACCTTC. This chain connects TRBV28 to TRBJ1-2, with D maybe TRBD1 (5 bases). Germline-derived CDR1 and CDR2 are MDHEN and SYDVKM. The CDR3 is made up of 15 amino acids. Trimming left V 6 bases short and J 4 bases short, with 18 bases between.

J is TRBJ2-7 and V is TRBV11-2; a weak D match, TRBD1 (5 bases). The CDR3 loop spans 14 amino acids. V was shortened by 5 bases and J by 1 base, with 12 bases between the two germline ends. CDR1 is SGHAT and CDR2 is FQNNGV in the germline V gene. The CDR3 loop reads CASSHSTDSYEQYF. The CDR3 nucleotides read TGTGCCAGCAGCCACTCGACAGATTCCTACGAGCAGTACTTC.